The 25 T cell receptor beta chains below come from one sample, sequenced in a study of T cell responses to AZD1222 COVID-19 vaccine. TCRdb keeps only in-frame clones here, not all; method: immunoSEQ multiplex PCR. The table includes about 81,000 clones, approximately 85% detected once. Sequenced material: peripheral blood, taken 28 days after the second AZD1222 dose. These receptors were collected from an adult who received the AZD1222 COVID-19 vaccine.

The gene calls are TRBV7-8 and TRBJ2-3, with TRBD2 matching 9 bases. Germline V CDR1 and CDR2: SGHVS, FQNEAQ. The V segment lost 2 bases and the J segment 4 bases; nucleotides outside the gene matches: 4. This CDR3 region has 15 residues. The CDR3 sequence is CASSLSSGRSDTQYF. CDR3 bases: TGTGCCAGCAGCTTATCGAGCGGGAGGTCAGATACGCAGTATTTT.

The chain combines TRBV19 with TRBJ2-1; D is undetermined. CDR3 length: 14 residues. Germline CDR1 LNHDA, CDR2 SQIVND (reference sequence). The germline V and J ends were trimmed by 4 bases and 4 bases, with 11 bases remaining between them. CDR3 sequence: CASSNSRSYNEQFF. CDR3 sequence (DNA): TGTGCCAGTAGTAACTCGCGGTCTTACAATGAGCAGTTCTTC.

J is TRBJ2-2 and V is TRBV28, with 10 bases that match TRBD2. CDR3 length: 17 residues. V shed 0 bases and J 3 bases; nucleotides not matched to a gene: 4. Germline CDR1 is MDHEN and CDR2 is SYDVKM. CDR3 region: CASSLWASGSDTGELFF. The CDR3 bases are TGTGCCAGCAGTTTATGGGCTAGCGGGAGCGACACCGGGGAGCTGTTTTTT. Variable domain in full (rest from reference TRBV28 and TRBJ2-2): DVKVTQSSRYLVKRTGEKVFLECVQDMDHENMFWYRQDPGLGLRLIYFSYDVKMKEKGDIPEGYSVSREKKERFSLILESASTNQTSMYLCASSLWASGSDTGELFFGEGSRLTVL.

The CDR3 protein is CASSSPGLAGGPYEQYF. The CDR3, as DNA: TGTGCCAGCAGCTCACCAGGACTAGCGGGAGGCCCCTACGAGCAGTACTTC. The V gene is TRBV11-2, the J gene TRBJ2-7; TRBD2 aligns across 14 bases. V was pared by 4 bases and J by 2 bases, with 7 bases of the junction left unmatched. The V gene's germline CDR1 is SGHAT and CDR2 FQNNGV. The CDR3 runs to 17 residues.

In DNA form, the CDR3 reads TGTGCCAGCAGCTTAGAATGGGGGGTAGGCTACGAGCAGTACTTC. It codes for CASSLEWGVGYEQYF. The chain recombines TRBV7-2 with TRBJ2-7; tentatively, D is TRBD2 (6 bases). Deletions cut 1 base from V and 3 bases from J, with 13 bases between. CDR1 and CDR2 (germline): SGHTA, FQGNSA. This CDR3 has 15 amino acids.

The V gene is TRBV27, the J gene TRBJ1-1, with no clear D. The germline V and J ends were trimmed by 1 base and 4 bases, with 13 bases remaining between them. In germline, CDR1 is MNHEY, CDR2 SMNVEV (reference sequence). The CDR3 runs to 15 residues. The CDR3 bases are TGTGCCAGCAGTTTATACCCACGGGGTACCACTGAAGCTTTCTTT. It is translated as CASSLYPRGTTEAFF.

In its sample, this clone was seen once. The genes are TRBV21-1 and TRBJ1-1. TRBV21-1 is reported as a pseudogene. The CDR3 totals 14 residues. The CDR3 region has the DNA TGTGCCAGCAGCCAAGAGGTTACGGACACTGAAGCTTTCTTT. It is translated as CASSQEVTDTEAFF.

This chain connects TRBV5-1 to TRBJ1-5; D may be TRBD1 (5 bases). Germline values: CDR1 SGHRS, CDR2 YFSETQ. Trimming left V 3 bases short and J 3 bases short, with 10 bases between. The CDR3 has 14 residues. As DNA, the CDR3 is TGCGCCAGCAGCTCAGAGGGGCTCAATCAGCCCCAGCATTTT. Residues: CASSSEGLNQPQHF. The full variable domain, in which reference TRBV5-1 and TRBJ1-5 provide the parts outside the CDR3, is KAGVTQTPRYLIKTRGQQVTLSCSPISGHRSVSWYQQTPGQGLQFLFEYFSETQRNKGNFPGRFSGRQFSNSRSEMNVSTLELGDSALYLCASSSEGLNQPQHFGDGTRLSIL.

The V gene is TRBV28, the J gene TRBJ1-2; unclear D gene. V lost 4 bases and J 5 bases, leaving 11 bases between the germline ends. The germline gives CDR1 MDHEN, CDR2 SYDVKM. CDR3 length equals 13 residues. The CDR3 is CASSSDMRYGYTF. The DNA for the CDR3 is TGTGCCAGCAGTTCCGACATGAGGTATGGCTACACCTTC.

The CDR3 region has the DNA TGTGCCAGCTCACCGGGGAATTCTTTGTACGAGCAGTACTTC. This translates into CASSPGNSLYEQYF. The chain has TRBV18 and TRBJ2-7, with D unresolved. Trimming pared 3 bases from V and 4 bases from J, leaving 13 bases between. The CDR3 spans 14 residues. Germline V gene lookup returns CDR1 KGHSH and CDR2 LQKENI.

In its sample, this clone was seen once. The CDR3 coding sequence is TGTGCCAGCAGTCCACCTGGAGGGGGGATAGAGACACCCCTCCACTTT. Translation gives CASSPPGGGIETPLHF. The V call is TRBV2, the J call TRBJ1-6, with D perhaps TRBD1 (6 bases). This CDR3 has 16 amino acids. From germline, CDR1 is SNHLY and CDR2 FYNNEI. V lost 5 bases and J lost 11, with 22 bases in between.

The chain combines TRBV30 with TRBJ1-6, with 8 nucleotides matching TRBD1. This CDR3 spans 15 amino acids. CDR1 is GTSNPN, CDR2 SVGIG, per germline (reference sequence). The trim removed 1 base at V and 5 bases at J, leaving 4 bases unmatched. CDR3 loop: CAWSGVRGHNSPLHF. In DNA form, the CDR3 reads TGTGCCTGGAGTGGGGTCAGGGGGCATAATTCACCCCTCCACTTT.

This chain links TRBV18 with TRBJ1-1; TRBD1 matches 8 bases. From germline, CDR1 is KGHSH and CDR2 LQKENI. The junction had 11 bases not matched to a gene; V was cut back by 5 bases and J by 0 bases. The CDR3 covers 17 residues. The CDR3 DNA is TGTGCCAGCTCAACCCGGGACAGGAGCCGGGTGAACACTGAAGCTTTCTTT. Amino acids: CASSTRDRSRVNTEAFF.

V is TRBV27 and J is TRBJ2-2; D perhaps matches TRBD2 (5 bases). Trimming cost V 3 bases and J 4 bases, with 15 bases left between them. The CDR3 extends over 16 amino acids. Germline assignment: CDR1 MNHEY and CDR2 SMNVEV (reference sequence). The CDR3 here is CASSFRGVVSTGELFF. CDR3 DNA sequence: TGTGCCAGCAGTTTCCGGGGAGTAGTAAGCACCGGGGAGCTGTTTTTT.

This sequence joins TRBV5-1 and TRBJ1-4, with D possibly matching TRBD1 (6 bases). Germline CDR1 SGHRS, CDR2 YFSETQ. CDR3 length equals 14 residues. Deletions cut 0 bases from V and 13 bases from J, with 16 bases between. The CDR3 loop is CASSLEVRGGGLFF. CDR3 bases: TGCGCCAGCAGCTTGGAGGTTCGGGGAGGGGGACTGTTTTTT.

V is TRBV4-3 and J is TRBJ2-3, with a tentative D call TRBD2 (6 bases). The CDR3 covers 14 residues. Trimming shortened V by 0 bases and J by 8 bases, and 12 bases separated the two germline ends. Germline CDR1 and CDR2: LGHNA and YSLEER. In DNA, the CDR3 is TGCGCCAGCAGCCAAGAAACCTGGGGAGGTACGCAGTATTTT. Its translation is CASSQETWGGTQYF.

J is TRBJ1-1 and V is TRBV28; D uncertain. Trimming shortened V by 6 bases and J by 9 bases, and 8 bases separated the two germline ends. From germline, CDR1 is MDHEN and CDR2 SYDVKM. CDR3 size: 10 residues. CDR3 loop: CASSFRQAFF. The CDR3 nucleotides are TGTGCCAGCAGCTTCCGGCAAGCTTTCTTT.

The V and J genes are TRBV12-3 or TRBV12-4 and TRBJ2-2; a weak D match, TRBD2 (5 bases). The CDR3 has 13 amino acids. V shed 5 bases and J shed 6 bases, with 10 bases lying between them. CDR3 sequence reads: CASSGPGSGELFF. The CDR3, as DNA: TGTGCCAGCAGTGGCCCGGGGTCCGGGGAGCTGTTTTTT.

The V gene is TRBV6-5, the J gene TRBJ2-7, with D uncertain. This CDR3 contains 14 residues. The V end was cut by 0 bases, the J end by 3 bases, with 9 bases between. CDR1 is MNHEY and CDR2 is SVGAGI in the germline V gene. CDR3 sequence (DNA): TGTGCCAGCAGTTACTCGCCAGTCGACTACGAGCAGTACTTC. Residues: CASSYSPVDYEQYF.

The chain employs TRBV5-1 and TRBJ2-3; TRBD2 might be the D (5 bases). The germline V gene encodes CDR1 SGHRS and CDR2 YFSETQ. CDR3 size: 14 residues. V was trimmed by 6 bases and J by 3 bases, leaving 14 bases between them. The CDR3 DNA reads as TGCGCCAGCAAGGAGGAGCGGCGGACAGATACGCAGTATTTT. Residues: CASKEERRTDTQYF.

The V call is TRBV7-9, the J call TRBJ2-5; perhaps TRBD1 as D (6 bases). CDR1 and CDR2 (germline): SEHNR, FQNEAQ (reference sequence). The CDR3 consists of 15 residues. V was pared by 2 bases and J by 5 bases, with 15 bases between. The CDR3 region is CASSLSSAQGETQYF. CDR3 bases: TGTGCCAGCAGCTTAAGTAGCGCCCAGGGGGAGACCCAGTACTTC.

The chain couples TRBV3-1 (or the pseudogene TRBV3-2) to TRBJ1-1; no clear D. Trimming cost V 7 bases and J 0 bases, with 6 bases left between them. CDR1 and CDR2 from the germline V gene are LGHDT and YNNKEL (reference sequence). The CDR3 is 12 residues long. CDR3 sequence (DNA): TGTGCCAGCACTAACATGAACACTGAAGCTTTCTTT. It yields the protein CASTNMNTEAFF.

The chain employs TRBV7-9 and TRBJ1-1, with D possibly TRBD1 on 5 matching bases. The germline V and J ends were trimmed by 5 bases and 5 bases, with 12 bases remaining between them. Germline CDR1 and CDR2: SEHNR and FQNEAQ (reference sequence). The CDR3 runs 13 residues. CDR3 protein: CASSTTVGTEAFF. CDR3 nucleotides: TGTGCCAGCAGCACGACAGTAGGAACTGAAGCTTTCTTT.

The chain carries TRBV6-5 and TRBJ2-7, with a weak D call TRBD1 (5 bases). With 7 bases removed from V and 3 bases from J, the gap between germline ends came to 7 bases. In germline, CDR1 is MNHEY, CDR2 SVGAGI. CDR3 length: 11 residues. The CDR3 DNA sequence: TGTGCCAGCAAAGACAGCTACGAGCAGTACTTC. Protein sequence: CASKDSYEQYF.

The chain joins TRBV6-1 to TRBJ1-1; a possible D gene is TRBD1 (6 bases). Trimming cost V 0 bases and J 0 bases, with 8 bases left between them. CDR1 and CDR2 from the germline V gene are MNHNS and SASEGT. This CDR3 is built from 15 residues. Written as DNA, the CDR3 is TGTGCCAGCAGTGAAGCGCCAGGGGTGAACACTGAAGCTTTCTTT. Protein: CASSEAPGVNTEAFF.